The clone carrying this TCR beta chain was counted a single time. Its target is unknown. The data derive from a study of shared clonotypes between healthy human individuals. This CDR3 is 13 amino acids long. The germline V gene encodes CDR1 MNHEY and CDR2 SMNVEV (reference sequence). Trimming pared 7 bases from V and 1 base from J, leaving 11 bases between. The study, taken as a whole, reports: It was the few donors that limited the genetic and exposure-history diversity represented.

Sequenced by immunoSEQ multiplex PCR; TCRdb stores in-frame clones only, minus some. The table lists fewer than 1.8 million clones, 98% of them singletons. The sequence was obtained from a man aged 25 to 40 in good health. The source material was naive CD4+ T cells sorted from blood. Sample subset: CD45RA+ positively selected. V is TRBV27 and J is TRBJ2-7; possibly TRBD2 for D (6 bases). The CDR3 here is CASKRGGSYEQYF. In DNA form, the CDR3 reads TGTGCCAGCAAACGTGGGGGGTCCTACGAGCAGTACTTC.